This note documents a single T cell receptor beta chain sequence. Its antigen remains unknown. This sample is drawn from a study of T cell responses to AZD1222 COVID-19 vaccine. Study details: Investigators merged groups given second doses at roughly 4 or roughly 12 weeks.

V lost 1 base to trimming and J lost 2 bases, with 11 bases between them. CDR1 and CDR2 from the germline V gene are SGHDN and FVKESK. The CDR3 consists of 16 residues. Study-wide points: A mostly white British donor set with more females was recruited, and clonal diversity was possibly underestimated. Spike regions recognized by vaccine-associated CD4 TCRs spanned the protein, led by 160-218 and 743-854. Spike-specific TCR repertoires showed rising breadth and depth after two AZD1222 doses.

Libraries were prepared by immunoSEQ multiplex PCR; TCRdb keeps only in-frame clonotypes and omits some of them. The sample consists of tens of thousands of clones, around four fifths of them appearing once. The gene calls are TRBV14 and TRBJ2-2; D unresolved. The receptor was isolated from an adult in good health. The sequencing here drew on peripheral blood, taken on day 0 of AZD1222 vaccination. CDR3 sequence (DNA): TGTGCCAGCAGCCAAGTTGGGCAGAGCAACACCGGGGAGCTGTTTTTT. Encoded protein: CASSQVGQSNTGELFF.